This T cell receptor beta chain was sequenced in a study of OX40 agonist ivuxolimab in advanced cancers. Study-level background: The dose of intravenous ivuxolimab that patients received every 2 weeks ranged from 0.01 to 10 mg/kg. Hepatocellular carcinoma, melanoma, renal cell or head and neck cancer was diagnosed in the dose-escalation patients. Of the participants, approximately 40% had some prior anti-PD-1, anti-PD-L1 or anti-CTLA-4 therapy, which was allowed.

Study conclusions and caveats: At 0.1-3.0 mg/kg, partial responders had clonal expansion among the lowest observed.

The data were produced by immunoSEQ multiplex PCR, yet TCRdb's version contains in-frame clones alone and is incomplete. This table has approximately 26,000 clones, under 90% appearing once. Germline values: CDR1 SGHNT, CDR2 YYREEE (reference sequence). The CDR3 spans 13 residues. Deletions cut 2 bases from V and 8 bases from J, with 13 bases between. Concerning this clone: Its target is unknown.

The sample here was CD4+ or CD8+ T cells sorted from blood, taken in a trial of the OX40 agonist ivuxolimab. This sequence was found in an adult with an advanced solid tumor such as melanoma, head and neck, liver or kidney cancer. The rearrangement links TRBV5-4 to TRBJ1-2; tentatively, D is TRBD1 (6 bases). CDR3 in amino acids: CASSFSGARGYTF. The CDR3 coding sequence is TGTGCCAGCAGCTTTTCGGGGGCCAGGGGCTACACCTTC.